This TCR beta chain was captured by sequencing in a study of cytomegalovirus exposure and HLA in healthy donors. Germline CDR1 and CDR2: LNHDA and SQIVND (reference sequence). The CDR3 contains 15 residues. V was clipped by 8 bases and J by 2 bases, with 17 bases between them. The PCR employed 60 Vbeta primers together with 13 Jbeta primers. Sequencing was performed with immunoSEQ multiplex PCR; in TCRdb, only in-frame clones are kept and a portion is missing. The table has roughly 230,000 clones, around 90% seen once. The chain joins TRBV19 to TRBJ2-3; possibly TRBD2 for D (6 bases). The specimen sequenced was PBMCs. The TCR comes from a girl aged 2 to 10 in good health and CMV-seronegative. The CDR3 reads CASSRAGTPTDTQYF. CDR3 bases: TGTGCCAGTTCGAGGGCGGGGACTCCCACAGATACGCAGTATTTT.